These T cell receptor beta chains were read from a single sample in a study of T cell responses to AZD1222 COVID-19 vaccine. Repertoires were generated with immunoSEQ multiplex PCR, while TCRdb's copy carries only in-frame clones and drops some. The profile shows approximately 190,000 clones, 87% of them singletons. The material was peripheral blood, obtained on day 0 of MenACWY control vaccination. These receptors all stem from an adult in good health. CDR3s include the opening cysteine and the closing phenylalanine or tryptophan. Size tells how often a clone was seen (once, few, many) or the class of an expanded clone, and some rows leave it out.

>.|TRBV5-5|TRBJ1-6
CASSNTGTGNAYPPLHF
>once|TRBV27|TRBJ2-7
CASSLKGPTKQYF
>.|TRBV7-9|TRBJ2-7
CASSLVGNEQYF
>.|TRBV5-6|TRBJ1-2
CASSSSYGYTF
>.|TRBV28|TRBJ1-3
CASSFLTRGNTIYF
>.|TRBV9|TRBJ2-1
CASSVDAGGASNEQFF
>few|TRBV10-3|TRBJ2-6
CAISESGSGANVLTF
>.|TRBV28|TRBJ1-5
CASIFRSRGNQPQHF
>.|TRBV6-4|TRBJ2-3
CASSGLAGGTDTQYF
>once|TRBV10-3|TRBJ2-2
CAIMSRRGLNTGELFF
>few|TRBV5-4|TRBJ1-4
CASSLGDRANEKLFF
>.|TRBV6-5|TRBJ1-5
CASSPRQNNQPQHF
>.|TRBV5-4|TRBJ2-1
CASSSTSGVDNEQFF
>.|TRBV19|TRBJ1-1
CASSILSVSMNTEAFF
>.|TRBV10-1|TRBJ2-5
CASSETGTSGGLKQETQYF
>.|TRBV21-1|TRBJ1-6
CASYRDRGLSPLHF
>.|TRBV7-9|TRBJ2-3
CASSPSRAEWERDTQYF
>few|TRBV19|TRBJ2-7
CASSMAVSYEQYF
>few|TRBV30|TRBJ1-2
CAWSDQGANPLYTF
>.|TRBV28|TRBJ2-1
CASRGPGSPDEQFF
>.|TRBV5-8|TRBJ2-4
CASSPAGPHIQYF
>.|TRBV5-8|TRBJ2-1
CASSSGTAGGYYNEQFF
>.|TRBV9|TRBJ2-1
CASSVTSAPSEQFF
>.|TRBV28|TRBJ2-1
CASSVVLVSADNEQFF
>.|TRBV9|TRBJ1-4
CASSHRGQGNEKLFF
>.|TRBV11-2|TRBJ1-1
CASSLVPSYAEAFF
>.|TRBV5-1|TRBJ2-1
CASSLLAGGLPEQFF
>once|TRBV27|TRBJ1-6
CASSLEGASNSPLHF
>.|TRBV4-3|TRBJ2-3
CASSQGISTDTQYF
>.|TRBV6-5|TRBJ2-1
CASRDDTVGEQFF
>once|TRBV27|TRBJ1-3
CASSFKPSGNTIYF
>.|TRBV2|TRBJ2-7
CASTRSGGGEQYF
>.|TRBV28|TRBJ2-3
CASPRDLAGSTDTQYF
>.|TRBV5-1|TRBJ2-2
CASSLASSGRTGELFF
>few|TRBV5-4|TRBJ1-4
CASSSGTGLRNEKLFF
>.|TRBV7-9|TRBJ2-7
CASSHSIQYEQYF
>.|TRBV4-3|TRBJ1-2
CASSHGQGPYGYTF
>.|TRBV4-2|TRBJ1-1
CASSHLSGARTEAFF
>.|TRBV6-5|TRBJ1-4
CASTDGPYEKLFF
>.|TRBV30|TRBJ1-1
CAWSRDRASGEAFF
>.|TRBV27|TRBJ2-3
CASTQFGVDTQYF
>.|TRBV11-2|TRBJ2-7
CASSLPRQNYEQYF
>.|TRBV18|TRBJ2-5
CASSPIRSTLQETQYF
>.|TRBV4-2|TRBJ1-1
CASSQVAGDTEAFF
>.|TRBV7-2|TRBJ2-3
CASSLRNGLDGTQYF
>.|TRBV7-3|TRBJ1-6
CASSPTGTGFWPLHF
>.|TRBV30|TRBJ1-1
CAWSVRVGGEAFF
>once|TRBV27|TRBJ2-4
CASSFGAVAKNIQYF
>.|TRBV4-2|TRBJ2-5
CASSLLAEETQYF
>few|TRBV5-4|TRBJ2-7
CASAPTSGGAGEQYF
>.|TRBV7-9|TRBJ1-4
CASSPARGGAREKLFF
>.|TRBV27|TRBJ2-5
CASSLRRGGALQETQYF
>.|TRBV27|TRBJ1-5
CASSALASNQPQHF
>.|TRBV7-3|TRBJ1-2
CASSRGQGYYGYTF